These 32 T cell receptor beta chains came from one sample sequenced in a study of cytomegalovirus exposure and HLA in healthy donors. Primers: 60 Vbeta forward and 13 Jbeta reverse. The repertoire was sequenced with immunoSEQ multiplex PCR; TCRdb's copy has only in-frame clones and lacks some. This repertoire shows about 170,000 clones, more than 75% found once; its top ten account for about 2%. The sample comprised PBMCs. The source of these receptors is a man aged 18 to 29 in good health and CMV-seropositive.

The chain links TRBV6-1 to TRBJ1-1; a weak D match, TRBD1 (6 bases). Per germline, CDR1 MNHNS and CDR2 SASEGT. CDR3 length: 13 amino acids. V lost 11 bases and J lost 5, with 18 bases in between. DNA for the CDR3: TGTGCCGGCCTGGGGGCTTCGAGGACTGAAGCTTTCTTT. Its translation is CAGLGASRTEAFF.

The V gene is TRBV19, the J gene TRBJ1-2, with 9 bases identical to TRBD1. This CDR3 comprises 15 residues. V lost 4 bases to trimming and J lost 8 bases; unmatched junction nucleotides: 11. Germline CDR1 is LNHDA and CDR2 is SQIVND (reference sequence). CDR3 nucleotide sequence: TGTGCCAGTAGTACAGGAGGGACAGGGCCTAGAGGCTACACCTTC. Amino acids: CASSTGGTGPRGYTF. Full variable domain (rest looked up from reference TRBV19 and TRBJ1-2): DGGITQSPKYLFRKEGQNVTLSCEQNLNHDAMYWYRQDPGQGLRLIYYSQIVNDFQKGDIAEGYSVSREKKESFPLTVTSAQKNPTAFYLCASSTGGTGPRGYTFGSGTRLTVV.

The chain combines TRBV9 with TRBJ1-6; the D gene is possibly TRBD1 (5 bases). V was clipped by 4 bases and J by 2 bases, with 10 bases between them. CDR3 size: 15 residues. Per the germline V gene, CDR1 is SGDLS and CDR2 is YYNGEE. CDR3 in amino acids: CASSTGGTYNSPLHF. The CDR3 bases are TGTGCCAGCAGCACCGGGGGGACCTATAATTCACCCCTCCACTTT.

This clone was counted a few times. This chain uses TRBV18 with TRBJ2-7; 8 bases match TRBD2. Germline V lookup: CDR1 KGHSH, CDR2 LQKENI. J lost 4 bases, V lost 3 bases, and 5 bases had no gene match. This CDR3 has 14 amino acids. CDR3 region: CASSPGTRDYEQYF. The DNA of the CDR3 is TGTGCCAGCTCACCCGGGACTAGAGATTACGAGCAGTACTTC. Full variable domain (missing parts from reference TRBV18 and TRBJ2-7): NAGVMQNPRHLVRRRGQEARLRCSPMKGHSHVYWYRQLPEEGLKFMVYLQKENIIDESGMPKERFSAEFPKEGPSILRIQQVVRGDSAAYFCASSPGTRDYEQYFGPGTRLTVT.

V usage is TRBV2 and J usage is TRBJ1-1; TRBD1 is a possible D gene (5 bases). Trimming cost V 5 bases and J 4 bases, with 14 bases left between them. Germline V gene data show CDR1 as SNHLY and CDR2 as FYNNEI. The CDR3 runs to 14 residues. CDR3 region: CASSRRDVGTEAFF. The CDR3 DNA follows: TGTGCCAGCAGTCGCAGGGATGTGGGCACTGAAGCTTTCTTT.

V is TRBV7-2 and J is TRBJ2-2; tentatively, D is TRBD1 (6 bases). The CDR3 totals 14 residues. The V end was cut by 5 bases, the J end by 4 bases, with 11 bases between. Germline CDR1 and CDR2: SGHTA and FQGNSA. The CDR3 sequence: CASSPRTATGELFF. CDR3 coding DNA: TGTGCCAGCAGCCCGAGGACAGCCACCGGGGAGCTGTTTTTT.

This clone was counted a single time. The V call is TRBV5-4, the J call TRBJ1-6; D is uncertain. V was cut by 1 base and J by 7 bases, with 9 bases left in between. This CDR3 contains 14 residues. Germline CDR1 and CDR2: SGHNT and YYREEE (reference sequence). The CDR3: CASSLRQKNSPLHF. CDR3 bases: TGTGCCAGCAGCTTGCGCCAGAAGAATTCACCCCTCCACTTT.

J is TRBJ2-1 and V is TRBV7-9; 9 bases fit TRBD2. Trimming took 1 base from V and 4 from J; bases not matched to a gene: 5. The length of the CDR3 is 16 residues. Germline V lookup: CDR1 SEHNR, CDR2 FQNEAQ (reference sequence). CDR3 amino acids: CASSLGPAGGYNEQFF. The CDR3 region has the DNA TGTGCCAGCAGCTTAGGGCCAGCGGGGGGTTACAATGAGCAGTTCTTC.

The gene calls are TRBV7-9 and TRBJ1-1, with unresolved D. V was shortened by 0 bases and J by 1 base, with 9 bases between the two germline ends. The V gene's germline CDR1 is SEHNR and CDR2 FQNEAQ (reference sequence). The CDR3 has 15 residues. The CDR3, as DNA: TGTGCCAGCAGCTTAGCCTACGGGTGGAACACTGAAGCTTTCTTT. It codes for CASSLAYGWNTEAFF.

The V call is TRBV6-6, the J call TRBJ1-2, with 8 bases fitting TRBD1. This CDR3 region has 12 residues. Germline V CDR1 and CDR2: MNHNY, SVGAGI (reference sequence). The trim removed 5 bases at V and 5 bases at J, leaving 1 base unmatched. CDR3 coding DNA: TGTGCCAGCAGTCGGACAGGGTATGGCTACACCTTC. Amino acids: CASSRTGYGYTF.

The chain employs TRBV6-1 and TRBJ2-5, with a weak D call TRBD2 (5 bases). The V end lost 2 bases, the J end lost 4 bases, and 14 bases lay between the germline ends. The CDR3 consists of 15 residues. CDR1 is MNHNS and CDR2 is SASEGT in the germline V gene. CDR3 protein: CASSERAGGPETQYF. CDR3 bases: TGTGCCAGCAGTGAAAGGGCAGGAGGACCAGAGACCCAGTACTTC.

This rearrangement joins TRBV5-1 to TRBJ1-1, with TRBD1 as a possible D gene (6 bases). From germline, CDR1 is SGHRS and CDR2 YFSETQ. V was shortened by 5 bases and J by 0 bases, with 17 bases between the two germline ends. This CDR3 has 16 residues. In DNA form, the CDR3 reads TGCGCCAGCAGAGAGGGGCGGACAGACATGAACACTGAAGCTTTCTTT. It yields the protein CASREGRTDMNTEAFF.

The J gene is TRBJ2-3, the V gene TRBV7-8; the D is unclear. In germline, CDR1 is SGHVS, CDR2 FQNEAQ. This CDR3 spans 14 amino acids. Trimming left V 8 bases short and J 4 bases short, with 16 bases between. For the CDR3, the DNA is TGTGCCAGCCGAACTGATCCCTCCGCAGATACGCAGTATTTT. Its translation: CASRTDPSADTQYF.

The chain links TRBV2 to TRBJ2-7; 8 positions match TRBD1. Germline CDR1 and CDR2: SNHLY and FYNNEI. V gave up 5 bases and J gave up 6 bases; unmatched junction bases: 6. The CDR3 consists of 13 residues. The CDR3 loop is CASSQITGGEQYF. CDR3 in DNA: TGTGCCAGCAGTCAAATCACAGGGGGCGAGCAGTACTTC.

The gene calls are TRBV6-1 and TRBJ1-4; D remains ambiguous. This CDR3 contains 14 residues. V lost 5 bases to trimming and J lost 8 bases, with 15 bases between them. The germline V gene encodes CDR1 MNHNS and CDR2 SASEGT. The chain's CDR3 is CASSFSPGAEKLFF. The CDR3 DNA reads TGTGCCAGCAGTTTCTCCCCAGGTGCCGAAAAACTGTTTTTT.

In this sample, this clone turned up a few times. The chain is built from TRBV5-6 and TRBJ1-5; 12 positions agree with TRBD1. Germline assignment: CDR1 SGHDT and CDR2 YYEEEE. Trimming cost V 2 bases and J 6 bases; bases outside gene matches: 3. The CDR3 has 15 residues. This CDR3 is CASSFGTGGSQPQHF. The CDR3 bases are TGTGCCAGCAGCTTTGGGACAGGGGGCAGTCAGCCCCAGCATTTT. Together with reference TRBV5-6 and TRBJ1-5, the CDR3 gives the full variable domain: DAGVTQSPTHLIKTRGQQVTLRCSPKSGHDTVSWYQQALGQGPQFIFQYYEEEERQRGNFPDRFSGHQFPNYSSELNVNALLLGDSALYLCASSFGTGGSQPQHFGDGTRLSIL.

The chain has TRBV27 and TRBJ1-5, with TRBD1 matching 9 bases. Germline assignment: CDR1 MNHEY and CDR2 SMNVEV (reference sequence). The V and J ends lost 7 bases and 0 bases, in that order; junction bases with no gene match: 7. The CDR3 has 16 amino acids. Here the CDR3 reads CASNKSGQGSNQPQHF. In DNA form, the CDR3 reads TGTGCCAGCAACAAATCGGGACAGGGTAGCAATCAGCCCCAGCATTTT.

V gene TRBV10-3 combines with J gene TRBJ2-5; D call uncertain. The V end was cut by 3 bases, the J end by 1 base, with 12 bases between. Per germline, CDR1 ENHRY and CDR2 SYGVKD. This CDR3 has 15 amino acids. CDR3 DNA: TGTGCCATCAGTGAAGGAGTGATGTTCCAAGAGACCCAGTACTTC. Translated, it gives CAISEGVMFQETQYF.

V usage is TRBV9 and J usage is TRBJ2-2; 8 bases agree with TRBD2. Germline loops: CDR1 SGDLS, CDR2 YYNGEE. The CDR3 spans 18 residues. With V trimmed by 0 bases and J by 1 base, 8 bases remained unmatched. Here the CDR3 reads CASSVGRGRGENTGELFF. The CDR3 region has the DNA TGTGCCAGCAGCGTAGGGAGAGGGCGGGGGGAGAACACCGGGGAGCTGTTTTTT.

This clone was found once. The chain joins TRBV6-4 to TRBJ2-3, with 9 bases fitting TRBD1. Germline loops: CDR1 MRHNA, CDR2 SNTAGT. The length of the CDR3 is 15 residues. Trimming at V came to 5 bases and at J to 1 base, leaving 4 bases not matched to a gene. The CDR3 DNA sequence: TGTGCCAGCAGTCGGACAGGGGTAGGCACAGATACGCAGTATTTT. This translates into CASSRTGVGTDTQYF.

This clone has a handful of counts. This chain joins TRBV5-5 and TRBJ2-7; D is unclear. Deletions cut 0 bases from V and 1 base from J, with 5 bases between. The CDR3 consists of 13 residues. The germline V gene encodes CDR1 SGHKS and CDR2 YYEKEE (reference sequence). CDR3 loop: CASSLAVSYEQYF. CDR3 bases: TGTGCCAGCAGCTTGGCGGTATCCTACGAGCAGTACTTC.

The rearrangement uses TRBV6-5 and TRBJ1-2, with TRBD1 matching over 8 bases. This CDR3 is built from 14 residues. Unmatched junction bases numbered 11, after V lost 4 bases and J lost 10 bases. CDR1 and CDR2 from the germline V gene are MNHEY and SVGAGI. The CDR3 nucleotides read TGTGCCAGCAGTTCATATACAGGGGGGTTCCCCTACACCTTC. The encoded protein is CASSSYTGGFPYTF.

This rearrangement joins TRBV18 to TRBJ1-4, with a tentative D call TRBD1 (5 bases). This CDR3 region has 13 residues. Looked up from germline, CDR1 is KGHSH and CDR2 is LQKENI. The ends were cut back, 4 bases at V and 4 bases at J, with 7 bases in the middle. CDR3 sequence: CASSQGVNEKLFF. The CDR3 DNA reads TGTGCCAGCTCACAAGGGGTTAATGAAAAACTGTTTTTT.

This chain connects TRBV27 to TRBJ1-2, with 12 nucleotides matching TRBD1. The CDR3 is 17 residues long. Germline V CDR1 and CDR2: MNHEY, SMNVEV (reference sequence). J lost 4 bases, V lost 3 bases, and 9 bases had no gene match. This chain's CDR3 is CASSFGGTGGDGYGYTF. The CDR3 DNA reads as TGTGCCAGCAGTTTCGGAGGGACAGGGGGCGACGGCTATGGCTACACCTTC.

This clone was seen once. The chain couples TRBV4-2 to TRBJ1-2; weak D call: TRBD1 (6 bases). Germline V gene lookup returns CDR1 LGHNA and CDR2 YNFKEQ. Trimming shortened V by 5 bases and J by 6 bases, and 7 bases separated the two germline ends. The CDR3 consists of 11 residues. The CDR3 DNA follows: TGTGCCAGCAGCAACAGGGATGGCTACACCTTC. It is translated as CASSNRDGYTF.

The chain carries TRBV19 and TRBJ1-1, with D unresolved. This CDR3 spans 14 amino acids. Germline lookup yields CDR1 LNHDA and CDR2 SQIVND (reference sequence). V lost 5 bases and J lost 0, with 10 bases in between. The CDR3 region is CASSGRVMNTEAFF. In nucleotides, the CDR3 is TGTGCCAGTAGTGGGCGGGTTATGAACACTGAAGCTTTCTTT.

J is TRBJ2-1 and V is TRBV9; 8 bases are shared with TRBD1. J lost 9 bases, V lost 0 bases, and 17 bases had no gene match. Germline V gene data show CDR1 as SGDLS and CDR2 as YYNGEE. This CDR3 comprises 18 residues. The CDR3 bases are TGTGCCAGCAGCGTAGGCCCCCCCGGGCAGGGGGCGGAAGGTGAGCAGTTCTTC. Translation gives CASSVGPPGQGAEGEQFF.

The J gene is TRBJ1-2, the V gene TRBV10-3; 7 bases line up with TRBD1. V shed 0 bases, J shed 4 bases, and the junction held 5 bases outside the gene matches. The CDR3 consists of 15 residues. Germline V gene sequence: CDR1 ENHRY, CDR2 SYGVKD. CDR3 sequence: CAISESAGGSYGYTF. The CDR3, as DNA: TGTGCCATCAGTGAGTCGGCAGGGGGAAGCTATGGCTACACCTTC.

This chain links TRBV11-3 with TRBJ1-1; D is unclear. This CDR3 is built from 13 residues. The germline V gene has CDR1 SGHNT and CDR2 YENEEA. V lost 5 bases and J 10 bases, leaving 17 bases between the germline ends. Here the CDR3 DNA reads TGTGCCAGCAGCCCCCTTCCCCCGGGTGGAGCTTTCTTT. Amino acids: CASSPLPPGGAFF.

V and J are TRBV7-9 and TRBJ1-4; 7 nucleotides agree with TRBD1. V lost 5 bases, J lost 3 bases, and 12 bases stayed unmatched. The CDR3 sequence is 17 residues long. CDR1 and CDR2 (germline): SEHNR, FQNEAQ (reference sequence). The CDR3 is CASSPLEGARANEKLFF. In DNA form, the CDR3 reads TGTGCCAGCAGCCCCCTGGAGGGGGCGCGGGCTAATGAAAAACTGTTTTTT.

The chain uses TRBV4-3 and TRBJ1-6; the D is unclear. In germline, CDR1 is LGHNA, CDR2 YSLEER. The CDR3 is made up of 16 amino acids. V lost 2 bases and J lost 8, with 16 bases in between. In DNA form, the CDR3 reads TGCGCCAGCAGCCAAAAGCCCTTGGACGGGGATTCACCCCTCCACTTT. It translates to CASSQKPLDGDSPLHF.

The chain has TRBV19 and TRBJ2-3; 13 bases fit TRBD2. With 6 bases clipped from V and 3 bases from J, the junction kept 6 bases outside the gene matches. Germline CDR1 is LNHDA and CDR2 is SQIVND (reference sequence). This CDR3 has 16 amino acids. CDR3 protein: CASRGAGLAGTDTQYF. The CDR3 nucleotides read TGTGCCAGTAGGGGGGCGGGACTAGCGGGGACAGATACGCAGTATTTT.